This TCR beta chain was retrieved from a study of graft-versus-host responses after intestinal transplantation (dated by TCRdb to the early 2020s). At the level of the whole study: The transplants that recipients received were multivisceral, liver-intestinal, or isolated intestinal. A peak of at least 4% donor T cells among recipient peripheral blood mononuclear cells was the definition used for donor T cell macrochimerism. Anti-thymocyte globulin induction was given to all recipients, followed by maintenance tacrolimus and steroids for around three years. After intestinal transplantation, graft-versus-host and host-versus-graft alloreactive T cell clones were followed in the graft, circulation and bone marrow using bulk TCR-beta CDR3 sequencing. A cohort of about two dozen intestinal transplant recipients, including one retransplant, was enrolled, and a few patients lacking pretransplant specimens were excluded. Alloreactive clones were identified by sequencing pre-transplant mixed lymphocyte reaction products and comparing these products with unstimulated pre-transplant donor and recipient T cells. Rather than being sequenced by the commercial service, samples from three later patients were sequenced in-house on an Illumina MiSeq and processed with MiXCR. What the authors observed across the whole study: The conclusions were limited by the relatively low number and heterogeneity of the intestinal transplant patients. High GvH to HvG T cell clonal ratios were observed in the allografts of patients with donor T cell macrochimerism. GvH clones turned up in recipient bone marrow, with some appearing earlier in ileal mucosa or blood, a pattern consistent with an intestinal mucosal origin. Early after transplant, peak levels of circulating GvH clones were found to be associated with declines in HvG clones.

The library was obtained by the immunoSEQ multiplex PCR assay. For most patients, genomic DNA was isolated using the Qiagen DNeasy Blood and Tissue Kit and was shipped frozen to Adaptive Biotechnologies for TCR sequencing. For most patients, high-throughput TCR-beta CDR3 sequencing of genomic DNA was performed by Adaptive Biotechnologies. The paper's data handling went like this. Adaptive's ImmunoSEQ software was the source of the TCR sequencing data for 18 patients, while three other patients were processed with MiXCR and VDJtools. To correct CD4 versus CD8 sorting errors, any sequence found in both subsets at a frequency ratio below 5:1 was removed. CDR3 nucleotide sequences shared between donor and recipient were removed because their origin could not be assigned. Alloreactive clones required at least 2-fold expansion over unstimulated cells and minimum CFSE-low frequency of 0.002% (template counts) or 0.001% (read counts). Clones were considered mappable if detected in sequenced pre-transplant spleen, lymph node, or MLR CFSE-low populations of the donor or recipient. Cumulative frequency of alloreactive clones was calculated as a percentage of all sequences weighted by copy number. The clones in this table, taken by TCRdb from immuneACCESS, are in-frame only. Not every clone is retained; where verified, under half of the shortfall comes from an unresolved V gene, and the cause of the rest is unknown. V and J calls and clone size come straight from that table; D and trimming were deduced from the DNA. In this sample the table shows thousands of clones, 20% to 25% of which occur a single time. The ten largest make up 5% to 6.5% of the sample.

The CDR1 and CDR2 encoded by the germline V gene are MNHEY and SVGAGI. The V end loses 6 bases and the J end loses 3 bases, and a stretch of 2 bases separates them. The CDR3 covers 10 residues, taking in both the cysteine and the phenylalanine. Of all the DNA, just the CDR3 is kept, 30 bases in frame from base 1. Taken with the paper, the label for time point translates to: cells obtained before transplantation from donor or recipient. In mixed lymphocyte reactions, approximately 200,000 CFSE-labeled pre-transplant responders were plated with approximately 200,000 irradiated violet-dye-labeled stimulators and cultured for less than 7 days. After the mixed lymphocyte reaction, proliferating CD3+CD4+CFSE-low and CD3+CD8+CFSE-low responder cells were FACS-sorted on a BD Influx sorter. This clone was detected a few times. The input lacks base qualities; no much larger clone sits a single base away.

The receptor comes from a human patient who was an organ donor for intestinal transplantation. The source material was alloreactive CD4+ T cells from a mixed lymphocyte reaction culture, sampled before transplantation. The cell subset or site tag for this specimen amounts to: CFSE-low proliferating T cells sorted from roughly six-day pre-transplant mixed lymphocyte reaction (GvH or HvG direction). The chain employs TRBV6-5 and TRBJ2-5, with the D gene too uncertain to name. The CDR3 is CASRKETQYF. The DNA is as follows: TGTGCCAGCAGAAAAGAGACCCAGTACTTC.